What follows is one T cell receptor beta chain and its context. Antigen specificity is unknown. Sample treatment: some 19 received Ad26.COV2.S at low or high dose, single or two shots; 5 received placebo; per-sample allocation not given. The investigators took samples on day 63 after the first vaccine or placebo injection. In Boston, an adult donor aged 18-55 years took part. These data belong to a study of Ad26.COV2.S vaccination and SARS-CoV-2 variants. Study-level information: Into the muscle, Ad26.COV2.S was dosed once or twice, 56 days apart.

General observations from the study: Researchers cautioned that TCR breadth and depth analyses may have underestimated total T cell responses.

The method was immunoSEQ multiplex PCR; TCRdb's version includes in-frame clones alone and lacks a portion of them. The sample lists around 400,000 clones; approximately 90% were seen once. Per the germline V gene, CDR1 is LNHDA and CDR2 is SQIVND (reference sequence). The CDR3 loop spans 13 amino acids. Deletions cut 7 bases from V and 4 bases from J, with 13 bases between. The source is a person aged 18-65 years who received the Ad26.COV2.S COVID-19 vaccine or a placebo. The chain employs TRBV19 and TRBJ1-2; D is unresolved. The sample consisted of peripheral blood, taken in a trial of Ad26.COV2.S vaccine versus placebo. The CDR3 loop reads CASTTIGFYGYTF. CDR3 DNA: TGTGCCAGTACCACTATTGGATTCTATGGCTACACCTTC.